What follows describes a single T cell receptor beta chain. No antigen is known for it. This CDR3 spans 14 amino acids. Looked up from germline, CDR1 is LNHDA and CDR2 is SQIVND (reference sequence). Trimming cost V 5 bases and J 5 bases; bases outside gene matches: 2. The Oncomine TCR Beta short-read assay was what sequenced the DNA obtained from cultured CD4+ T cells. TCRdb used MiXCR to reprocess the PCR reads, holding one entry per CDR3 protein. The sample lists 20,000 to 25,000 distinct CDR3 sequences; under 65% were seen once. This entry is derived from a study of vaccination and CD4 T cells after COVID-19. Looking at the study overall: Control cultures used a CEFX viral epitope pool, an HIV-1 Nef peptide pool, or no peptide.

The sample's treatment: roughly ten-day PBMC culture with coronavirus spike peptide pools or control peptides (ViraFEST assay). The J gene is TRBJ2-2, the V gene TRBV19, with TRBD1 matching 10 bases. The source was CD4+ T cells from blood, cultured in vitro, collected after SARS-CoV-2 vaccination. This TCR was sampled from a human donor who received a COVID-19 vaccine. DNA of the CDR3: TGTGCCAGTAGTTTGGGACAGGGGACCGGGGAGCTGTTTTTT. Translation gives CASSLGQGTGELFF. The variable domain in full, with the rest retrieved from reference TRBV19 and TRBJ2-2, is DGGITQSPKYLFRKEGQNVTLSCEQNLNHDAMYWYRQDPGQGLRLIYYSQIVNDFQKGDIAEGYSVSREKKESFPLTVTSAQKNPTAFYLCASSLGQGTGELFFGEGSRLTVL.